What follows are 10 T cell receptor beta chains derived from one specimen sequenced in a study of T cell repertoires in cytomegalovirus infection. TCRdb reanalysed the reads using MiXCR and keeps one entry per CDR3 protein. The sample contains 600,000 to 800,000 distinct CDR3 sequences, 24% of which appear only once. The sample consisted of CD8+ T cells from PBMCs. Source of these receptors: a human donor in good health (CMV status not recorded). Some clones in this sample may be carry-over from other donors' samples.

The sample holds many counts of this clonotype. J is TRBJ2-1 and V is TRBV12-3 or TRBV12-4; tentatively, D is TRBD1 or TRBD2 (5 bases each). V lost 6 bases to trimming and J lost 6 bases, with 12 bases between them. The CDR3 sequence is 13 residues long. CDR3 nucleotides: TGTGCCAGCAGAGGAGAGGGGATCAATGAGCAGTTCTTC. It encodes CASRGEGINEQFF.

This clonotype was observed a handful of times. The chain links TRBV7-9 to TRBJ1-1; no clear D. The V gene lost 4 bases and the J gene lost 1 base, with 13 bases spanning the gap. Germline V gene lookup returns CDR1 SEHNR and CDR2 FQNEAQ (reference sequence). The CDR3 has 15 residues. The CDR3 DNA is TGTGCCAGCAGCTCTAAGCGGGTTGGGAACACTGAAGCTTTCTTT. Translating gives CASSSKRVGNTEAFF. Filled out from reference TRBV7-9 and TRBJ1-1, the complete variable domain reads DTGVSQNPRHKITKRGQNVTFRCDPISEHNRLYWYRQTLGQGPEFLTYFQNEAQLEKSRLLSDRFSAERPKGSFSTLEIQRTEQGDSAMYLCASSSKRVGNTEAFFGQGTRLTVV.

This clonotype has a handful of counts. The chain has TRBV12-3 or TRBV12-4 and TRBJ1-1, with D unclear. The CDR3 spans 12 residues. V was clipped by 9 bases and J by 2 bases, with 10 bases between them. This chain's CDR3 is CASPAGNTEAFF. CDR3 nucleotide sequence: TGTGCCAGTCCCGCGGGTAACACTGAAGCTTTCTTT.

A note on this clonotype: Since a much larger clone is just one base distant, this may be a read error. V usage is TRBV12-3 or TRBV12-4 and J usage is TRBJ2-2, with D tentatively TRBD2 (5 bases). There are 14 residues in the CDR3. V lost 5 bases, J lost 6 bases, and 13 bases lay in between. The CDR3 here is CASSPRRRAGELFF. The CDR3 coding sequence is TGTGCCAGCAGTCCCAGGAGGAGAGCCGGGGAGCTGTTTTTT.

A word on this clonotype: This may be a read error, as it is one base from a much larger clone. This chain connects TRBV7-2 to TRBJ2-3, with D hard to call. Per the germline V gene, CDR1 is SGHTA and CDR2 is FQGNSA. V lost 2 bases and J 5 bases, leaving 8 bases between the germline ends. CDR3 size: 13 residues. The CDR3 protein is CASSLFLVDTQYF. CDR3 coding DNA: TGTGCCAGCAGCTTATTTTTGGTAGATACGCAGTATTTT.

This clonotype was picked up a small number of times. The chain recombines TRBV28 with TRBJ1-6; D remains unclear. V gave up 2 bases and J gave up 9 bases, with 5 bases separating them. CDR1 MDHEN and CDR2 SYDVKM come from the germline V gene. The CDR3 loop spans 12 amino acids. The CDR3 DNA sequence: TGTGCCAGCAGTTTAGATATTTCACCCCTCCACTTT. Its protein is CASSLDISPLHF.

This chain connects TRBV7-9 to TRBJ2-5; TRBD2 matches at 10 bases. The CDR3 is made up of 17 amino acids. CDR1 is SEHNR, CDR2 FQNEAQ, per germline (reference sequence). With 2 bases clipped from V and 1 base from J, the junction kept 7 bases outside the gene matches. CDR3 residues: CASSLMASGGPQETQYF. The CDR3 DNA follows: TGTGCCAGCAGCTTAATGGCTAGCGGGGGACCCCAAGAGACCCAGTACTTC.

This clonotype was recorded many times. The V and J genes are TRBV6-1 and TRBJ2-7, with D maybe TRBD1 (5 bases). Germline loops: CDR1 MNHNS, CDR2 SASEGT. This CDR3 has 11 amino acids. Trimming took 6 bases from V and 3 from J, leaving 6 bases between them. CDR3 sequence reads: CASRQGYEQYV. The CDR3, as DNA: TGTGCCAGCAGGCAGGGCTACGAGCAGTACGTC.

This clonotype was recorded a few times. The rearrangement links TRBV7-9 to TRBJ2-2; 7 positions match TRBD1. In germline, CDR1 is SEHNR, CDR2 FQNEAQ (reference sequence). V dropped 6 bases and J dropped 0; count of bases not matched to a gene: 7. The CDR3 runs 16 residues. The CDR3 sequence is CASRLPQGANTGELFF. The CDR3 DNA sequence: TGTGCCAGCAGGCTCCCTCAGGGGGCGAACACCGGGGAGCTGTTTTTT.

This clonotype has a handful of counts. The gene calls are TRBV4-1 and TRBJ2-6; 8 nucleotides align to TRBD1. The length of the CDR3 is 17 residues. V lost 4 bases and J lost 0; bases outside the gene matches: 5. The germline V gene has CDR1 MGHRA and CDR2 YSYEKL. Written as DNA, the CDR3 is TGCGCCAGCAGCCCGGGACAGGCGAACTCTGGGGCCAACGTCCTGACTTTC. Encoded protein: CASSPGQANSGANVLTF.